What follows is one TCR beta chain and its context. The antigen is undetermined. The record originates from a study of cytomegalovirus exposure and HLA in healthy donors. Overall study: Out of 398 genotyped donors, about 80% belonged to the Caucasian-associated ancestry cluster.

The V end lost 5 bases, the J end lost 5 bases, and 16 bases lay between the germline ends. The V gene's germline CDR1 is MGHRA and CDR2 YSYEKL. This CDR3 comprises 15 residues. Study outcomes and limitations: Associated with HLA alleles at 0.05 false discovery rate in a later analysis were 16,951 TCR beta sequences.

PCR employed 60 Vbeta and 13 Jbeta primers. In the authors' workflow: The count from a later analysis was 60 million to 85 million unique TCR beta chains, around 11 million of them shared. Sequencing used immunoSEQ multiplex PCR; TCRdb keeps in-frame clones, though not all of them. V, J and clone size were drawn from that table, and D and trimming were deduced from the DNA. The table records under 85,000 clones, 60% to 85% of them present only once. Sequencing was done on a sample of PBMCs. The V call is TRBV4-1, the J call TRBJ2-1; D is perhaps TRBD2 (7 bases). The receptor's source is a man between 35 and 55 years old in good health and CMV-seronegative. The CDR3 nucleotides read TGCGCCAGCAGCGTGAGGGGGGGTTTTGACAATGAGCAGTTCTTC. This translates into CASSVRGGFDNEQFF.